This T cell receptor (beta chain) appears in the sequencing data of a study of shared clonotypes between healthy human individuals. Study-level background: There were three CD4 naive, three CD4 memory, two CD8 naive and one CD8 memory plates per donor.

Naive CD8 isolation took CD45RO-negative cells positively selected for CCR7 and excluded terminally differentiated effector memory CD45RA+ cells. The assay used deep level. Replicate sorted-subset PCRs were loaded with 150 to 250 ng DNA, 30,000 to 35,000 T cell genomes. Profiled with immunoSEQ multiplex PCR; TCRdb holds only in-frame clones, not every one. The data contain under 2,000,000 clones, over 85% of them singletons. CDR3 size: 16 residues. The V segment lost 2 bases and the J segment 8 bases; nucleotides outside the gene matches: 6. Germline lookup yields CDR1 SGHVS and CDR2 FQNEAQ. Overall study findings and caveats: What naive subsets generally showed was a larger estimated richness than memory subsets showed.

Points on this clone: Its antigen is still unknown.

The sequencing input was naive CD8+ T cells sorted from blood. The chain combines TRBV7-8 with TRBJ2-1; 13 bases align to TRBD2. The TCR sequence derives from a man aged 18 to 29 in good health. Written as DNA, the CDR3 is TGTGCCAGCAGCTTACCTCCGGGACTAGCGGGATATGAGCAGTTCTTC. Amino acids: CASSLPPGLAGYEQFF.